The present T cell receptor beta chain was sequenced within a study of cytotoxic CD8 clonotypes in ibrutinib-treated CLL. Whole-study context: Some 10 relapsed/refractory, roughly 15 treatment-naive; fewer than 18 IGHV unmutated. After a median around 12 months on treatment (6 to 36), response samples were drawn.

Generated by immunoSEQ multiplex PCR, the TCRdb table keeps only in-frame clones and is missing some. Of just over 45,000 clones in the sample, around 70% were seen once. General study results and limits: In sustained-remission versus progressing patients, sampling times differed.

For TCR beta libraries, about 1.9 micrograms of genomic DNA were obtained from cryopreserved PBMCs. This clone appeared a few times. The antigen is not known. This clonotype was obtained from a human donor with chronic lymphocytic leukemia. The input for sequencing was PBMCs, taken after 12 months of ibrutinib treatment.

The CDR3 bases are TGTGCCAGCAGCTCCCGACAGGGTCTCGCTAACTATGGCTACACCTTC. It specifies CASSSRQGLANYGYTF. The chain combines TRBV9 with TRBJ1-2; TRBD1 matches at 7 bases. The CDR3 covers 16 residues. Germline V gene data show CDR1 as SGDLS and CDR2 as YYNGEE. J gave up 0 bases and V 4 bases, and 9 bases lay outside the gene matches.